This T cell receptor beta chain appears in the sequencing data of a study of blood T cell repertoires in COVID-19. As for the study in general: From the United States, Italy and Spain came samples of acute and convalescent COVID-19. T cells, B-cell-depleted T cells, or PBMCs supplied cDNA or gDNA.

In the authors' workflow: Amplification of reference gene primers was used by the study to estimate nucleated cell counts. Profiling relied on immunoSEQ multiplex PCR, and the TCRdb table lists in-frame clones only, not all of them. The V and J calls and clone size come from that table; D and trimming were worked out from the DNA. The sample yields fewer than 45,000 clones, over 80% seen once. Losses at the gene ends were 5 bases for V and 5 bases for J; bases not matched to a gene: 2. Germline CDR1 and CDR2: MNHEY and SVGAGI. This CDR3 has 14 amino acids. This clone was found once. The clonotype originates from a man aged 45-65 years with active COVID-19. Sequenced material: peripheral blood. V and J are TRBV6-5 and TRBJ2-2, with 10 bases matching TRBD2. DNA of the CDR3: TGTGCCAGCAGTCCACTAGCGGGGACCGGGGAGCTGTTTTTT. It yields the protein CASSPLAGTGELFF.